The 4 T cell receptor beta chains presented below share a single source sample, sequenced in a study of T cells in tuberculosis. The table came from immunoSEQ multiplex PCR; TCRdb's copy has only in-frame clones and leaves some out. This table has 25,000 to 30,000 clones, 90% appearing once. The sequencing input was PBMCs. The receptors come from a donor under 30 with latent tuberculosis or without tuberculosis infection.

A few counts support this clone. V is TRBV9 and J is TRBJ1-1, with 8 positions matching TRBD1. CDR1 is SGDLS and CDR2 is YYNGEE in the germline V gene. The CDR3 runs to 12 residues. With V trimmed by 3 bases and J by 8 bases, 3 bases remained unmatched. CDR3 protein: CASSDGTGEAFF. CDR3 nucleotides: TGTGCCAGCAGCGATGGGACAGGCGAAGCTTTCTTT.

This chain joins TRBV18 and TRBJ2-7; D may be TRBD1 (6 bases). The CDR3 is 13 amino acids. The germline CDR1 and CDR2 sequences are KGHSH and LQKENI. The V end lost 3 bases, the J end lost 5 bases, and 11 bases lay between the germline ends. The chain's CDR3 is CASSPVRGNEQYF. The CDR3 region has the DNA TGTGCCAGCTCACCCGTCAGGGGAAACGAGCAGTACTTC.

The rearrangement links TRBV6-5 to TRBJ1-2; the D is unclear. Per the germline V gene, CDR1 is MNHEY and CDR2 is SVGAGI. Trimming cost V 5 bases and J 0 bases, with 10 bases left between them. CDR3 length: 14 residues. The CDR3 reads CASSPEATNYGYTF. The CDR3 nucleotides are TGTGCCAGCAGTCCCGAGGCCACTAACTATGGCTACACCTTC.

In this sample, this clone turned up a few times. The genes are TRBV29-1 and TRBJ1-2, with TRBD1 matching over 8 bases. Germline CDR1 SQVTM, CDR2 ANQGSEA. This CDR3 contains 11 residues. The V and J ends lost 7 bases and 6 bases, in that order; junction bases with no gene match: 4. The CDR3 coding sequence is TGCAGCGGGGGACAGGAGGATGGCTACACCTTC. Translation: CSGGQEDGYTF.